This T cell receptor (beta chain) originates from a study of blood T cell repertoires in COVID-19. Study as a whole: Samples representing acute and convalescent COVID-19 were sourced from the United States, Italy and Spain. The cDNA or gDNA used as material had been derived from T cells, B-cell-depleted T cells, or PBMCs.

As processed by the authors: How many nucleated cells were present was estimated from reference gene primer amplification. Using immunoSEQ multiplex PCR, the repertoire was profiled, and TCRdb retains in-frame clones only, with some absent. V, J and clone size reflect that table, while D and trimming were determined from the DNA. Among tens of thousands of clones listed, around 85% were seen once. Germline V CDR1 and CDR2: SGHTS, YDEGEE. The CDR3 consists of 15 residues. Trimming removed 6 bases at V and 5 bases at J, with 20 bases between. The V gene is TRBV5-8, the J gene TRBJ1-1, with a possible D match to TRBD1 (6 bases). Sequencing used peripheral blood. The origin of this receptor is a man at least 80 years old with acute or convalescent COVID-19. CDR3 in DNA: TGTGCCAGCAACTTAAGGGGGTCTAGGGGAACTGAAGCTTTCTTT. This sequence encodes CASNLRGSRGTEAFF.